This is a list of T cell receptor beta chains from one sample in a study of cytomegalovirus exposure and HLA in healthy donors. Clones were sequenced by immunoSEQ multiplex PCR, and TCRdb holds only the in-frame ones, with some missing. This table has some 130,000 clones, around three quarters appearing once. Sequenced sample: PBMCs. The origin of the receptors is a male donor in good health and CMV-seropositive. Both conserved end residues are part of each CDR3. D genes are given only for firm matches. The size field is filled for only some rows; it gives once, few, many or a size class.

abundance	d_gene	j_gene	v_gene	CDR3nt	CDR3aa
NA	TRBD1	TRBJ2-7	TRBV14	TGTGCCAGCAGCCAAGATTACACAGGGGGCGTGTACGAGCAGTACTTC	CASSQDYTGGVYEQYF
NA	NA	TRBJ1-4	TRBV10-3	TGTGCCATCAGTGAGTCTGCAGAAGCAACTAATGAAAAACTGTTTTTT	CAISESAEATNEKLFF
NA	NA	TRBJ2-7	TRBV27	TGTGCCAGCAGTTTGCGACAGTTTTACGAGCAGTACTTC	CASSLRQFYEQYF
NA	TRBD1	TRBJ1-3	TRBV28	TGTGCCAGCAGTTTATTGATTGGGACAGGGCGGTCTGGCGGCTCTGGAAACACCATATATTTT	CASSLLIGTGRSGGSGNTIYF
NA	NA	TRBJ2-2	TRBV7-9	TGTTCCCGTCGGACAGAGAACACCGGGGAGCTGTTTTTT	CSRRTENTGELFF
few	NA	TRBJ1-1	TRBV28	TGTGCCAGTTCCAGGAACACTGAAGCTTTCTTT	CASSRNTEAFF
once	NA	TRBJ1-5	TRBV15	TGTGCCACCAGAACAGGGACGGGGTTGCGGCCCCAGCATTTT	CATRTGTGLRPQHF
NA	NA	TRBJ1-2	TRBV5-4	TGTGCCAGCACAGAACAGCTGAATAACTATGGCTACACCTTC	CASTEQLNNYGYTF
NA	TRBD1	TRBJ1-2	TRBV11-2	TGTGCCAGCAGCTTAGACCTGACAGGGGCCTATGGCTACACCTTC	CASSLDLTGAYGYTF
once	NA	TRBJ1-5	TRBV7-2	TGTGCCAGCAGCTTAGTTTCTCTCACAAACCAGCCCCAGCATTTT	CASSLVSLTNQPQHF
few	TRBD1	TRBJ2-2	TRBV7-9	TGTGCCAGCAGCTCCCTGCGGGACAGGGTTGCCACCGGGGAGCTGTTTTTT	CASSSLRDRVATGELFF
few	TRBD2	TRBJ2-3	TRBV5-6	TGTGCCAGCAGCCGACTAGCGGGAGGGGGTACGCAGTATTTT	CASSRLAGGGTQYF
NA	NA	TRBJ2-3	TRBV5-1	TGCGCCAGCAGCTTGGACATAAGCACAGATACGCAGTATTTT	CASSLDISTDTQYF
NA	TRBD2	TRBJ2-7	TRBV2	TGTGCCAGCAGTCTAGCGGGAGGATACGAGCAGTACTTC	CASSLAGGYEQYF
NA	NA	TRBJ2-5	TRBV4-1	TGCGCCAGCAGCCAAGCCGGACGAGGGTTCCAAGAGACCCAGTACTTC	CASSQAGRGFQETQYF
NA	NA	TRBJ1-2	TRBV2	TGTGCCAGCAGTGACTTTCCCTCTACTGGCTACACCTTC	CASSDFPSTGYTF
NA	NA	TRBJ2-7	TRBV7-9	TGTGCCAGCAGCCGGGGGGCTCCGTACGAGCAGTACTTC	CASSRGAPYEQYF
NA	TRBD1	TRBJ1-2	TRBV2	TGTGCCAGCAGTGAAACAGGGGATTATGGCTACACCTTC	CASSETGDYGYTF
NA	TRBD1	TRBJ1-1	TRBV5-1	TGCGCCAGCAGCCCCATCGGGACAGGGCAGGAAGAAGCTTTCTTT	CASSPIGTGQEEAFF
few	NA	TRBJ1-2	TRBV5-4	TGTGCCAGCAGGTTAGACATCGCTAACTATGGCTACACCTTC	CASRLDIANYGYTF
NA	TRBD2	TRBJ2-1	TRBV27	TGTGCCAGCAGTTTCCTAGCGGGGGTGTCCCATGAGCAGTTCTTC	CASSFLAGVSHEQFF
NA	TRBD2	TRBJ2-3	TRBV6-4	TGTGCCAGCAGTGACAGGGGACTAGGCTTTGATACGCAGTATTTT	CASSDRGLGFDTQYF
once	TRBD1	TRBJ1-3	TRBV9	TGTGCCAGCAGCGTCAATGCAGGGGGATTCTCTGGAAACACCATATATTTT	CASSVNAGGFSGNTIYF
NA	NA	TRBJ1-2	TRBV27	TGTGCCAGCAGCGGGTGGTATGGCTACACCTTC	CASSGWYGYTF
once	TRBD2	TRBJ2-3	TRBV2	TGTGCCAGCAGGGGACTAGCGGGAGGGGCTACAGATACGCAGTATTTT	CASRGLAGGATDTQYF
NA	NA	TRBJ1-2	TRBV2	TGTGCCAGCAGTGAGGCAGGCTGGAACTATGGCTACACCTTC	CASSEAGWNYGYTF
NA	NA	TRBJ1-1	TRBV7-9	TGTGCCAGCACCCAACTTACAAACTCAGGGGAAGCTTTCTTT	CASTQLTNSGEAFF
NA	NA	TRBJ2-7	TRBV10-3	TGTGCCATCAGTGAACCCCCCAGGGGCCTTCCCTACGAGCAGTACTTC	CAISEPPRGLPYEQYF
NA	NA	TRBJ1-4	TRBV28	TGTGCCAGCAGCCCCCCGGGGGGGTTAGGAGAAAAACTGTTTTTT	CASSPPGGLGEKLFF
NA	NA	TRBJ1-1	TRBV19	TGTGCCAGTAGTTCACCCGCGGCGAACACTGAAGCTTTCTTT	CASSSPAANTEAFF
NA	TRBD1	TRBJ1-1	TRBV5-1	TGCGCCAGCAGCTCTTTAACAGGGGGCACCACTGAAGCTTTCTTT	CASSSLTGGTTEAFF
NA	NA	TRBJ2-1	TRBV5-1	TGCGCCAGCAGCTCCCCGAGGCAGGGGAATAATGAGCAGTTCTTC	CASSSPRQGNNEQFF
NA	NA	TRBJ1-5	TRBV6-1	TGTGCCAGCAGTGAAGATCGTATCCCTAAGCCCCAGCATTTT	CASSEDRIPKPQHF
NA	NA	TRBJ1-4	TRBV7-9	TGTTCCAGCACCTCGACTAGGGAAAAACTGTTTTTT	CSSTSTREKLFF
NA	TRBD2	TRBJ2-7	TRBV19	TGTGCCAGTAGTATAGCCGGGGGGGACTACGAGCAGTACTTC	CASSIAGGDYEQYF
NA	NA	TRBJ2-3	TRBV6-5	TGTGCCAGCAGCCAGGGGTCGAGCACAGATACGCAGTATTTT	CASSQGSSTDTQYF
NA	NA	TRBJ2-3	TRBV5-1	TGCGCCAGCAGCTTGGGAGATAGCACAGATACGCAGTATTTT	CASSLGDSTDTQYF
NA	NA	TRBJ2-2	TRBV19	TGTGCCAGTAGTGTCACAGTAACCGGGGAGCTGTTTTTT	CASSVTVTGELFF
NA	NA	TRBJ2-3	TRBV5-1	TGCGCCAGCAGGATACTAGGGGGGGAGGATACGCAGTATTTT	CASRILGGEDTQYF
NA	TRBD2	TRBJ2-1	TRBV23-1	TGCGCCAGCAGTCAACCCGGACTAGTGGAGCAGTTCTTC	CASSQPGLVEQFF
few	NA	TRBJ1-6	TRBV7-9	TGTGCCAGCAGCCCCTGGCAGGGAGGGGGTAATTCACCCCTCCACTTT	CASSPWQGGGNSPLHF
NA	TRBD2	TRBJ2-3	TRBV7-8	TGTGCCAGCAGCTTAGGGTCTAGCGGGAAAGATACGCAGTATTTT	CASSLGSSGKDTQYF
few	TRBD2	TRBJ2-3	TRBV4-1	TGCGCCAGCAGCCAAGTCGCGGGGGGAGATACGCAGTATTTT	CASSQVAGGDTQYF
NA	TRBD2	TRBJ2-5	TRBV11-1	TGTGCCAGCAGCTTCATAGCGGGGGGCCGGGGGCAAGAGACCCAGTACTTC	CASSFIAGGRGQETQYF
NA	TRBD2	TRBJ2-7	TRBV7-8	TGTGCCAGCAGCGGGGGACTAGCGGGAGTCGAGCAGTACTTC	CASSGGLAGVEQYF
NA	TRBD1	TRBJ2-7	TRBV5-4	TGTGCCAGCAGCTTCAGGATTGGGACAGAGAGTAGTGAGCAGTACTTC	CASSFRIGTESSEQYF
NA	TRBD1	TRBJ2-1	TRBV6-1	TGTGCCAGTTCCAGGGGGCTAGGGAATGAGCAGTTCTTC	CASSRGLGNEQFF
NA	NA	TRBJ2-2	TRBV2	TGTGCCAGCAGTGACGTGGGACAGAACACCGGGGAGCTGTTTTTT	CASSDVGQNTGELFF
NA	NA	TRBJ1-1	TRBV6-5	TGTGCCAGCAGGCCGTCGGGGTTGGACACTGAAGCTTTCTTT	CASRPSGLDTEAFF
NA	TRBD2	TRBJ2-1	TRBV28	TGTGCCAGCAGTTTTAGCGGGAGGGCCAATGAGCAGTTCTTC	CASSFSGRANEQFF
NA	NA	TRBJ2-7	TRBV5-1	TGCGCCAGCAGCTTGCAGCGAGACGAGCAGTACTTC	CASSLQRDEQYF
NA	TRBD1	TRBJ1-2	TRBV18	TGTGCCAGCACCTTGGGACAGGGGTATGGCTACACCTTC	CASTLGQGYGYTF